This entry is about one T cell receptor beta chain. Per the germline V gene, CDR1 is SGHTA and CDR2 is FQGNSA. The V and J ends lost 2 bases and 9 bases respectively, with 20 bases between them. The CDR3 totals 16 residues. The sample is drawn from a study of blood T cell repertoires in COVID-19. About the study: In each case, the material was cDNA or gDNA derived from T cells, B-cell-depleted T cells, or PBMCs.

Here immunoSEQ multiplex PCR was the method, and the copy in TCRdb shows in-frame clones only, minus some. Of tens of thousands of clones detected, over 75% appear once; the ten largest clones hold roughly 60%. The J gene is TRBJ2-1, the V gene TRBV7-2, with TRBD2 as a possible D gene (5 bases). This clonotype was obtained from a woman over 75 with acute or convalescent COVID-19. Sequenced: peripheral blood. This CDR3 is CASSLIAAVARSEQFF. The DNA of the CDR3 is TGTGCCAGCAGCTTAATCGCAGCGGTCGCCCGGAGTGAGCAGTTCTTC.